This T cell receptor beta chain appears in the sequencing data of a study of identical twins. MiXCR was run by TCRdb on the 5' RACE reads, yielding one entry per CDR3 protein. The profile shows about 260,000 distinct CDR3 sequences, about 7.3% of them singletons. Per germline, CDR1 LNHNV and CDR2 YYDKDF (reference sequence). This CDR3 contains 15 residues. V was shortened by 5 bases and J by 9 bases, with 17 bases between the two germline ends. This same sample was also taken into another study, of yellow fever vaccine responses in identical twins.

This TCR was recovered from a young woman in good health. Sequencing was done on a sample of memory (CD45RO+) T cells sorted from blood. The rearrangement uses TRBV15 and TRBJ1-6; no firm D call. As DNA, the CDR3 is TGTGCCACCAGCTCGGTGGTTTCTAATAGTTCACCCCTCCACTTT. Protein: CATSSVVSNSSPLHF. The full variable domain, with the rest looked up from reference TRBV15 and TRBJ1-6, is DAMVIQNPRYQVTQFGKPVTLSCSQTLNHNVMYWYQQKSSQAPKLLFHYYDKDFNNEADTPDNFQSRRPNTSFCFLDIRSPGLGDTAMYLCATSSVVSNSSPLHFGNGTRLTVT.